A selection of T cell receptor beta chains follows, all from one sample in a study of T-cell reconstitution after alpha-beta-depleted transplantation in children. TCRdb called the PCR reads again in MiXCR, with one record for every CDR3 protein. Of about 400,000 distinct CDR3 sequences in the sample, roughly 22% were seen once. Specimen: PBMCs from the stem cell graft donor, collected from the stem cell graft. The receptors here all came from a human donor who donated a stem cell graft to a child with acute myeloid leukemia. Each CDR3 is given with its conserved first and last residue. Each record gives: J gene, clone size, V gene, D gene, CDR3 DNA, CDR3 protein. A D gene is named only where the DNA matches it firmly. Clone sizes are given selectively: once, few, many, or a class where the clone is expanded.

>TRBJ2-3|.|TRBV12-3/TRBV12-4|TRBD2
TGTGCCAGCAGTTTAGCGGCGGGGGCAGATACGCAGTATTTT
CASSLAAGADTQYF
>TRBJ2-1|.|TRBV5-1|.
TGCGCCAGCAGCTTGGATACGGGGGGCTCTTACAATGAGCAGTTCTTC
CASSLDTGGSYNEQFF
>TRBJ2-1|many|TRBV29-1|TRBD2
TGCAGCGTTGAGGGGACTAGTCGGTATGAGCAGTTCTTC
CSVEGTSRYEQFF
>TRBJ2-7|.|TRBV12-3/TRBV12-4|.
TGTGCCAGCAGTTTCCCCGGCCGAGGGAACGAGCAGTACTTC
CASSFPGRGNEQYF
>TRBJ2-4|few|TRBV12-3/TRBV12-4|TRBD1
TGTGCCAGCAGTTACAGGGGAAACATTCAGTACTTC
CASSYRGNIQYF
>TRBJ1-2|many|TRBV27|.
TGTGCCAGCAGTTCCCTCAGCTTCGAGGATGGCTACACCTTC
CASSSLSFEDGYTF
>TRBJ1-2|many|TRBV29-1|.
TGCAGCGTTTACAGCGTTTCGAGCTATGGCTACACCTTC
CSVYSVSSYGYTF
>TRBJ2-3|.|TRBV5-1|.
TGCGCCAGCAGCTTGTCGCAGAATTGGGTAGATACGCAGTATTTT
CASSLSQNWVDTQYF
>TRBJ2-7|many|TRBV6-5|TRBD2
TGTGCCAGCAGTTACGACTCTAGCGGGAGCTACGAGCAGTACTTC
CASSYDSSGSYEQYF
>TRBJ2-7|.|TRBV12-3/TRBV12-4|.
TGTGCCAGCAGTTTCTCGCCCGTCTACGAGCAGTACTTC
CASSFSPVYEQYF